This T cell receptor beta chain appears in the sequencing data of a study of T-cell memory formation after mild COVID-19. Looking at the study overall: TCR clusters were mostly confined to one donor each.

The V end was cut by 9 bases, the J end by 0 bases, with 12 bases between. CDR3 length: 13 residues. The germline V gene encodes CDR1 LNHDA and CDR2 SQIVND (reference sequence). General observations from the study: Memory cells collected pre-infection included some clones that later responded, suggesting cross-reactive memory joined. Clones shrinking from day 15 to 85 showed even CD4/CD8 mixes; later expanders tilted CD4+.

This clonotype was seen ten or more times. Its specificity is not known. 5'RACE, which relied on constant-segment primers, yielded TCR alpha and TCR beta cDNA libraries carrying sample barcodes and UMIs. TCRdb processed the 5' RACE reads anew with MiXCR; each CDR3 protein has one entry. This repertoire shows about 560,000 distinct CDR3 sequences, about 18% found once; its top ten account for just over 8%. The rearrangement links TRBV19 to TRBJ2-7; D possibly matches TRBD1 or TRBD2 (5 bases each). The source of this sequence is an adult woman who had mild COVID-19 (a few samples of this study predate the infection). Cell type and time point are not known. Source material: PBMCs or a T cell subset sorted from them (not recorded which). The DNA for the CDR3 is TGTGCCAGCGCCGGGACGGACTCCTACGAGCAGTACTTC. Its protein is CASAGTDSYEQYF.